This TCR beta chain was recovered during a study of blood T cell repertoires in COVID-19. Across the study: The analysed material was cDNA or gDNA that came from T cells, B-cell-depleted T cells, or PBMCs.

V lost 0 bases and J lost 7, with 18 bases in between. From germline, CDR1 is KGHSH and CDR2 LQKENI. This CDR3 is built from 16 residues. Assay used: immunoSEQ multiplex PCR; TCRdb lists only in-frame clones, some missing. The profile shows around 73,000 clones, more than 65% of them singletons. This rearrangement joins TRBV18 to TRBJ2-5; tentative D call: TRBD1 (6 bases). This receptor was taken from a human donor in a cohort sampled during active COVID-19. The sample comprised peripheral blood. This CDR3 reads CASSPPMEAGAGTQYF. The CDR3 DNA reads TGTGCCAGCTCACCACCGATGGAGGCAGGGGCGGGGACCCAGTACTTC. The full variable domain, its missing parts supplied by reference TRBV18 and TRBJ2-5, is NAGVMQNPRHLVRRRGQEARLRCSPMKGHSHVYWYRQLPEEGLKFMVYLQKENIIDESGMPKERFSAEFPKEGPSILRIQQVVRGDSAAYFCASSPPMEAGAGTQYFGPGTRLLVL.